The 24 T cell receptor beta chains presented below share a single source sample, sequenced in a study of blood T cell repertoires in COVID-19. This table comes from immunoSEQ multiplex PCR, and its TCRdb copy is limited to in-frame clones, with some not included. The sample holds about 410,000 clones, roughly 91% seen once. Sequencing input: PBMCs or T cells enriched from blood (not recorded which). The source is a man between 18 and 35 years old who had recovered from COVID-19.

V gene TRBV11-3 combines with J gene TRBJ2-7; D is possibly TRBD2 (6 bases). The CDR3 consists of 13 residues. CDR1 SGHNT and CDR2 YENEEA come from the germline V gene. Trimming left V 0 bases short and J 6 bases short, with 9 bases between. CDR3 in DNA: TGTGCCAGCAGCTTAGAGTTGGGGGGCGAGCAGTACTTC. Its translation is CASSLELGGEQYF. The full variable domain, completed using reference TRBV11-3 and TRBJ2-7, is EAGVVQSPRYKIIEKKQPVAFWCNPISGHNTLYWYLQNLGQGPELLIRYENEEAVDDSQLPKDRFSAERLKGVDSTLKIQPAELGDSAVYLCASSLELGGEQYFGPGTRLTVT.

The rearrangement uses TRBV7-9 and TRBJ2-4; D unclear. This CDR3 is 14 amino acids long. Trimming pared 1 base from V and 2 bases from J, leaving 6 bases between. The germline gives CDR1 SEHNR, CDR2 FQNEAQ (reference sequence). The CDR3 region has the DNA TGTGCCAGCAGCTTAGATACACCCAAAAACATTCAGTACTTC. This gives the protein CASSLDTPKNIQYF.

The J gene is TRBJ2-4, the V gene TRBV28, with no clear D. V lost 3 bases, J lost 8 bases, and 8 bases lay in between. CDR1 is MDHEN and CDR2 is SYDVKM in the germline V gene. This CDR3 is 12 amino acids long. The CDR3 bases are TGTGCCAGCAGTTTCGATCTAGACATTCAGTACTTC. Translated, it gives CASSFDLDIQYF.

The CDR3 DNA is TGTGCCTGGAGTGTACAACAGACACCTATAGGGGATTTTACTGAAGCTTTCTTT. Protein product: CAWSVQQTPIGDFTEAFF. The chain employs TRBV30 and TRBJ1-1, with D perhaps TRBD1 (5 bases). Germline lookup yields CDR1 GTSNPN and CDR2 SVGIG (reference sequence). V dropped 0 bases and J dropped 5 bases, with 25 bases sitting between them. The CDR3 is 18 residues long.

On this clone: Other DNA sequences from this sample encode an identical CDR3 as well. The V call is TRBV5-1, the J call TRBJ1-2; perhaps TRBD1 as D (5 bases). The CDR3 contains 15 residues. Germline assignment: CDR1 SGHRS and CDR2 YFSETQ. V gave up 0 bases and J gave up 0 bases, with 9 bases separating them. The DNA for the CDR3 is TGCGCCAGCAGCTTGGGGGGGACTGCTAACTATGGCTACACCTTC. Its translation is CASSLGGTANYGYTF.

In this sample, this clone turned up once. This chain uses TRBV5-5 with TRBJ1-2; weak D call: TRBD1 (6 bases). Between the trimmed V and J ends, which lost 4 bases and 2 bases, there was a span of 12 bases. There are 14 residues in the CDR3. CDR1 and CDR2 (germline): SGHKS, YYEKEE (reference sequence). For the CDR3, the DNA is TGTGCCAGCAGCCCCGGGGGGACAAACTATGGCTACACCTTC. It encodes CASSPGGTNYGYTF. Supplemented by reference TRBV5-5 and TRBJ1-2, the full variable domain reads DAGVTQSPTHLIKTRGQQVTLRCSPISGHKSVSWYQQVLGQGPQFIFQYYEKEERGRGNFPDRFSARQFPNYSSELNVNALLLGDSALYLCASSPGGTNYGYTFGSGTRLTVV.

This clone appeared once. The chain joins TRBV7-9 to TRBJ2-5; 10 bases line up with TRBD2. The germline V gene has CDR1 SEHNR and CDR2 FQNEAQ (reference sequence). The CDR3 length is 12 residues. Here the CDR3 reads CVLGLAEETQYF. The CDR3 DNA follows: TGTGTCCTCGGACTAGCGGAAGAGACCCAGTACTTC.

This sequence joins TRBV9 and TRBJ2-2; TRBD2 agrees at 7 bases. The CDR3 extends over 15 amino acids. V dropped 2 bases and J dropped 2; count of bases not matched to a gene: 3. Germline V gene lookup returns CDR1 SGDLS and CDR2 YYNGEE. CDR3 in DNA: TGTGCCAGCAGCGTTCCGGGGGGAAACACCGGGGAGCTGTTTTTT. It translates to CASSVPGGNTGELFF.

This clone was found a few times. The V gene is TRBV6-1, the J gene TRBJ2-1; D possibly corresponds to TRBD2 (6 bases). Germline CDR1 MNHNS, CDR2 SASEGT. V was shortened by 2 bases and J by 7 bases, with 15 bases between the two germline ends. This CDR3 spans 15 amino acids. The CDR3 loop reads CASSERTEGGNEQFF. CDR3 DNA: TGTGCCAGCAGTGAACGAACGGAGGGCGGGAATGAGCAGTTCTTC.

The genes are TRBV28 and TRBJ1-5; possible D gene TRBD1, 5 bases. CDR1 and CDR2 from the germline V gene are MDHEN and SYDVKM. V was pared by 5 bases and J by 5 bases, with 13 bases between. This CDR3 is built from 14 residues. CDR3 in DNA: TGTGCCAGCAGTAAGGACACGGCCGATCAGCCCCAGCATTTT. Translated, it gives CASSKDTADQPQHF.

This chain connects TRBV14 to TRBJ2-3; no clear D gene. Germline V gene sequence: CDR1 SGHDN, CDR2 FVKESK. This CDR3 has 16 amino acids. V was clipped by 1 base and J by 2 bases, with 13 bases between them. Here the CDR3 reads CASSQGRGIHTDTQYF. The CDR3 DNA sequence: TGTGCCAGCAGCCAAGGCCGAGGAATTCACACAGATACGCAGTATTTT.

The chain couples TRBV7-2 to TRBJ2-7, with 11 bases lining up with TRBD1. From germline, CDR1 is SGHTA and CDR2 FQGNSA. The CDR3 runs 15 residues. The junction had 2 bases not matched to a gene; V was cut back by 2 bases and J by 2 bases. The chain's CDR3 is CASSLRGQGAYEQYF. The CDR3 nucleotides read TGTGCCAGCAGCTTAAGGGGACAGGGGGCCTACGAGCAGTACTTC.

The V and J genes are TRBV5-4 and TRBJ2-5, with a weak D call TRBD2 (5 bases). The ends were cut back, 3 bases at V and 4 bases at J, with 10 bases in the middle. This CDR3 has 13 amino acids. Germline V gene sequence: CDR1 SGHNT, CDR2 YYREEE (reference sequence). The CDR3 DNA reads as TGTGCCAGCAGCTACGGAGGTTCAGAGACCCAGTACTTC. This codes for CASSYGGSETQYF.

V gene TRBV3-1 (or the pseudogene TRBV3-2) combines with J gene TRBJ2-7; TRBD2 aligns across 13 bases. V gave up 5 bases and J gave up 3 bases; unmatched junction bases: 10. The CDR3 sequence is 17 residues long. The germline V gene encodes CDR1 LGHDT and CDR2 YNNKEL (reference sequence). This CDR3 reads CASSDGLAGVSLYEQYF. The CDR3 coding sequence is TGTGCCAGCAGCGATGGACTAGCGGGAGTCTCTCTCTACGAGCAGTACTTC.

The chain joins TRBV7-9 to TRBJ2-2, with 8 bases matching TRBD1. The CDR3 is 15 residues long. The germline gives CDR1 SEHNR, CDR2 FQNEAQ (reference sequence). The V segment lost 7 bases and the J segment 2 bases; nucleotides outside the gene matches: 6. The CDR3 coding sequence is TGTGCCAGCAAAGGACAGGGTCTCAACACCGGGGAGCTGTTTTTT. Protein product: CASKGQGLNTGELFF.

The V and J genes are TRBV28 and TRBJ1-3, with 8 nucleotides matching TRBD1. The trim removed 3 bases at V and 1 base at J, leaving 2 bases unmatched. This CDR3 has 15 amino acids. Germline loops: CDR1 MDHEN, CDR2 SYDVKM. CDR3 residues: CASSLTGDSGNTIYF. As DNA, the CDR3 is TGTGCCAGCAGTTTGACAGGGGATTCTGGAAACACCATATATTTT.

This chain uses TRBV19 with TRBJ1-5; D is uncertain. With 6 bases removed from V and 7 bases from J, the gap between germline ends came to 10 bases. The CDR3 runs to 12 residues. CDR1 LNHDA and CDR2 SQIVND come from the germline V gene (reference sequence). The CDR3 sequence: CASSTEGQPQHF. The DNA for the CDR3 is TGTGCCAGTAGCACAGAGGGCCAGCCCCAGCATTTT.

The V call is TRBV2, the J call TRBJ2-5; a possible D gene is TRBD2 (7 bases). CDR1 and CDR2 from the germline V gene are SNHLY and FYNNEI. The CDR3 covers 13 residues. The V end lost 6 bases, the J end lost 4 bases, and 12 bases lay between the germline ends. In DNA form, the CDR3 reads TGTGCCAGCAGCGCGGGGGCGTCAGAGACCCAGTACTTC. Translation: CASSAGASETQYF.

This rearrangement joins TRBV6-5 to TRBJ1-2, with D possibly being TRBD1 (6 bases). CDR3 length: 14 amino acids. Deletions cut 7 bases from V and 4 bases from J, with 16 bases between. Germline-derived CDR1 and CDR2 are MNHEY and SVGAGI. The CDR3 spells CASTEDRTTYGYTF. CDR3 nucleotide sequence: TGTGCCAGCACCGAAGACAGGACGACCTATGGCTACACCTTC.

The J gene is TRBJ1-5, the V gene TRBV7-8; D unresolved. V lost 5 bases, J lost 3 bases, and 8 bases lay in between. The CDR3 length is 13 residues. Germline V gene lookup returns CDR1 SGHVS and CDR2 FQNEAQ. The CDR3 DNA follows: TGTGCCAGCAGCACCGGGAACAATCAGCCCCAGCATTTT. This codes for CASSTGNNQPQHF.

The rearrangement links TRBV30 to TRBJ2-3; D uncertain. CDR1 and CDR2 from the germline V gene are GTSNPN and SVGIG (reference sequence). This CDR3 spans 12 amino acids. The V and J ends lost 4 bases and 0 bases respectively, with 5 bases between them. CDR3 nucleotides: TGTGCCTGGACTAAAAGCACAGATACGCAGTATTTT. Its protein product is CAWTKSTDTQYF. The whole variable domain, remainder taken from reference TRBV30 and TRBJ2-3, is SQTIHQWPATLVQPVGSPLSLECTVEGTSNPNLYWYRQAAGRGLQLLFYSVGIGQISSEVPQNLSASRPQDRQFILSSKKLLLSDSGFYLCAWTKSTDTQYFGPGTRLTVL.

The J gene is TRBJ1-2, the V gene TRBV27; TRBD1 matches 9 bases. The junction had 10 bases not matched to a gene; V was cut back by 5 bases and J by 0 bases. The CDR3 totals 17 residues. The germline gives CDR1 MNHEY, CDR2 SMNVEV (reference sequence). DNA of the CDR3: TGTGCCAGCAGTCACTACGGACAGGGGTCCGCTAACTATGGCTACACCTTC. This codes for CASSHYGQGSANYGYTF.

The rearrangement uses TRBV3-1 (or the pseudogene TRBV3-2) and TRBJ2-3; D is possibly TRBD2 (5 bases). The CDR3 spans 14 residues. V was trimmed by 4 bases and J by 1 base, leaving 9 bases between them. Germline V lookup: CDR1 LGHDT, CDR2 YNNKEL (reference sequence). The CDR3 region has the DNA TGTGCCAGCAGCCTAAGAGCGGGCACAGATACGCAGTATTTT. Residues: CASSLRAGTDTQYF.

In nucleotides, the CDR3 is TGTGCCAGCACCCAGGGAACCGGGGAGCTGTTTTTT. Translated, it gives CASTQGTGELFF. The rearrangement links TRBV28 to TRBJ2-2; D is perhaps TRBD1 (5 bases). Trimming took 7 bases from V and 5 from J, leaving 8 bases between them. The CDR3 has 12 residues. Germline lookup yields CDR1 MDHEN and CDR2 SYDVKM.